This TCR beta chain was sequenced for a study of cytomegalovirus exposure and HLA in healthy donors. The wider study: For the approximately 400 genotyped donors, more than 80% fell within the Caucasian-associated ancestry cluster.

Concerning this clone: What it recognizes is unknown.

A multiplex PCR was run with 60 Vbeta primers and 13 Jbeta primers. Profiling relied on immunoSEQ multiplex PCR, and the TCRdb table lists in-frame clones only, not all of them. This table has roughly 150,000 clones, roughly 80% appearing once. The V end lost 7 bases, the J end lost 3 bases, and 15 bases lay between the germline ends. The CDR3 covers 14 residues. The germline gives CDR1 MNHNS, CDR2 SASEGT. Study observations and caveats: In a later analysis, productive TCRs from donors in an Asian-associated ancestry cluster reportedly carried fewer N-insertions than the cohort mean. Some segments of the V type, notably TRBV6-2 and TRBV6-3, were excluded as indistinguishable. Certain sequence variants were highly shared and formed a cluster, and this cluster was likely a sequencing artifact.

The TCR originated in a male donor in good health and CMV-seronegative. This chain links TRBV6-1 with TRBJ1-1; weak D call: TRBD1 (5 bases). Sequenced material: PBMCs. The CDR3 reads CASTSVGLHTEAFF. In DNA form, the CDR3 reads TGTGCCAGCACCTCGGTGGGACTACACACTGAAGCTTTCTTT.